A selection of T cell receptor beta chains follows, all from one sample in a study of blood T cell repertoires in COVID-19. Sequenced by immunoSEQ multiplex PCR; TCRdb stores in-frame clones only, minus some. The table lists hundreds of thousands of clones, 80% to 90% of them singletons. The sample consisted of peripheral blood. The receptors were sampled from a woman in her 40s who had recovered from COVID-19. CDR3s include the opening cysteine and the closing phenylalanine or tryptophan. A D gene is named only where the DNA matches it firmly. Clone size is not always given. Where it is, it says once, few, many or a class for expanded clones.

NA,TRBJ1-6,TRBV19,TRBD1,CASRQGGSPLHF,TGTGCCAGTCGACAGGGGGGATCACCCCTCCACTTT
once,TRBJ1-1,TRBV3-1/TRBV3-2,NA,CASSNRGERGWTEAFF,TGTGCCAGCAGCAACCGGGGAGAGAGAGGATGGACTGAAGCTTTCTTT
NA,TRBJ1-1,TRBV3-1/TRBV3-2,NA,CASSQVTAGYGEAFF,TGTGCCAGCAGCCAAGTTACTGCAGGGTACGGTGAAGCTTTCTTT
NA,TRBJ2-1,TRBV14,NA,CASSQVQAAGYNEQFF,TGTGCCAGCAGCCAAGTCCAAGCGGCCGGCTACAATGAGCAGTTCTTC
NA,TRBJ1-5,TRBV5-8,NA,CASSLPLDGGNQPQHF,TGTGCCAGCAGCTTGCCCTTGGACGGGGGGAATCAGCCCCAGCATTTT
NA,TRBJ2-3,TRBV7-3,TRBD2,CASSAGGLYTDTQYF,TGTGCCAGCAGCGCGGGGGGCTTGTACACAGATACGCAGTATTTT
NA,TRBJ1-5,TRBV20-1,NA,CSASYLGPADQPQHF,TGCAGTGCTAGTTATCTAGGCCCGGCAGACCAGCCCCAGCATTTT
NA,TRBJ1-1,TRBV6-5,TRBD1,CASNRQGAGETEAFF,TGTGCCAGCAATCGACAGGGGGCGGGTGAGACTGAAGCTTTCTTT
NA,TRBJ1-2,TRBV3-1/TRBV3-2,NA,CASSLSGGYTF,TGTGCCAGCAGCTTGTCAGGGGGCTACACCTTC
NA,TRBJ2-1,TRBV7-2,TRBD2,CASSFRTSSSWNEQFF,TGTGCCAGCAGCTTCCGGACTAGCAGCTCATGGAATGAGCAGTTCTTC
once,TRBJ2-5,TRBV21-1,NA,CASSKRWAYSGGALETQYF,TGTGCCAGCAGCAAAAGGTGGGCTTATAGCGGGGGGGCCTTAGAGACCCAGTACTTC
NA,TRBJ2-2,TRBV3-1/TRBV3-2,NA,CASSPMPVTGELFF,TGTGCCAGCAGCCCCATGCCAGTCACCGGGGAGCTGTTTTTT
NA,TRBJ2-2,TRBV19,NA,CASSPRGGTGELFF,TGTGCCAGTAGTCCCCGGGGAGGCACCGGGGAGCTGTTTTTT
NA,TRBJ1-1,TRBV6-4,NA,CASSRDIGDTEAFF,TGTGCCAGCAGCCGGGACATTGGCGACACTGAAGCTTTCTTT
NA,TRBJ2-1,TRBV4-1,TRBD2,CASSQEPAGGFYNEQFF,TGCGCCAGCAGCCAAGAGCCAGCGGGGGGTTTCTACAATGAGCAGTTCTTC
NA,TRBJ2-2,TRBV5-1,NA,CASSPAVSFTGELFF,TGCGCCAGCAGCCCAGCGGTATCTTTCACCGGGGAGCTGTTTTTT
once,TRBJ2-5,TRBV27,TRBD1,CASRYRGFDETQYF,TGTGCCAGCAGGTACAGGGGCTTCGACGAGACCCAGTACTTC
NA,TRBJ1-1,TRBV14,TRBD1,CASSQDWGQMNTEAFF,TGTGCCAGCAGCCAAGATTGGGGACAGATGAACACTGAAGCTTTCTTT